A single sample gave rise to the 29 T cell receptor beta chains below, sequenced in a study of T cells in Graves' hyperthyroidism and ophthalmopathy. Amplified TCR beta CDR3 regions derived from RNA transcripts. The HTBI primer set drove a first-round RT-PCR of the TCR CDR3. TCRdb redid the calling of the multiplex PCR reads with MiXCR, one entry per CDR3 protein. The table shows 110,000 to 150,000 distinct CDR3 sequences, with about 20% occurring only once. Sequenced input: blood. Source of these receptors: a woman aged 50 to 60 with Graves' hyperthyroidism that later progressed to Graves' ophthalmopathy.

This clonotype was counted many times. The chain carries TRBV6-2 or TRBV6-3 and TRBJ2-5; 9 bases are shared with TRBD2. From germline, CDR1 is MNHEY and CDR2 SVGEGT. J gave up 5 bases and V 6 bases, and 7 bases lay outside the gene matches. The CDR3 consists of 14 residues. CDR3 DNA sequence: TGTGCCAGCAGCCTTAGCGGGAGTGGGGAGACCCAGTACTTC. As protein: CASSLSGSGETQYF.

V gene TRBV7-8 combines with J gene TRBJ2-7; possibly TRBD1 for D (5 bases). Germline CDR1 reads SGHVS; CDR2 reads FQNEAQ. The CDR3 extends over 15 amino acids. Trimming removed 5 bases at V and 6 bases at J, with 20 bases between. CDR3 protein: CASSASTGIDFEQYF. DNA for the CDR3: TGTGCCAGCAGCGCCTCCACAGGTATCGACTTCGAGCAGTACTTC.

CDR3 DNA sequence: TGTGCCAGCAGCCCGGGGGAGATGGGAGAAAAACTGTTTTTT. Its protein is CASSPGEMGEKLFF. The chain combines TRBV2 with TRBJ1-4; maybe TRBD1 (5 bases). CDR1 and CDR2 from the germline V gene are SNHLY and FYNNEI. Trimming took 6 bases from V and 8 from J, leaving 16 bases between them. The CDR3 totals 14 residues.

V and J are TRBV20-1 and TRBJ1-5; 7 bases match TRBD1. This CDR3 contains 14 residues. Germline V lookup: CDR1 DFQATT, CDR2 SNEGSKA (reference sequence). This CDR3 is CGSGSDRVNQPQHF. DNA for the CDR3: TGCGGAAGTGGTTCAGACAGGGTCAATCAGCCCCAGCATTTT.

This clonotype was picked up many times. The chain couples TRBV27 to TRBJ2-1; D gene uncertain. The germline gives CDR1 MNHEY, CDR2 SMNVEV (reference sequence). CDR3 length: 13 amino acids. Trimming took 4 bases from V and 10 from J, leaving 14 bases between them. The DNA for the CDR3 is TGTGCCAGCAGTTCGGGCCAGGTAAAAGAGCAGTTCTTC. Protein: CASSSGQVKEQFF.

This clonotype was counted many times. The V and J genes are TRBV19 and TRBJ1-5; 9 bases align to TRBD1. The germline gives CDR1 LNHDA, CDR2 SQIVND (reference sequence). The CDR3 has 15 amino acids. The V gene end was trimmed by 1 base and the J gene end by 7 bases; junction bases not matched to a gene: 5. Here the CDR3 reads CASSIGTGAGQPQHF. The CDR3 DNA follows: TGTGCCAGTAGTATAGGGACAGGGGCGGGGCAGCCCCAGCATTTT.

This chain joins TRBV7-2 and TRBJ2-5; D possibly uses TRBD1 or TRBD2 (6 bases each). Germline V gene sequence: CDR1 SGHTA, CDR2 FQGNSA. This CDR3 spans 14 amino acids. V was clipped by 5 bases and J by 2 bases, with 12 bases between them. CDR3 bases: TGTGCCAGCAGCCCCGGGGGCAGGCAAGAGACCCAGTACTTC. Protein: CASSPGGRQETQYF.

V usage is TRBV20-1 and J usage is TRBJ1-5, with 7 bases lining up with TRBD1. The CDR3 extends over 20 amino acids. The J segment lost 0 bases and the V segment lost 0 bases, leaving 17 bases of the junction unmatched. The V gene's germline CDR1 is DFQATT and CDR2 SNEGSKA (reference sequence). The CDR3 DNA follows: TGCAGTGCTAGAGATAGTTTCCGGCAGGGGGTCTCATATAGCAATCAGCCCCAGCATTTT. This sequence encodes CSARDSFRQGVSYSNQPQHF.

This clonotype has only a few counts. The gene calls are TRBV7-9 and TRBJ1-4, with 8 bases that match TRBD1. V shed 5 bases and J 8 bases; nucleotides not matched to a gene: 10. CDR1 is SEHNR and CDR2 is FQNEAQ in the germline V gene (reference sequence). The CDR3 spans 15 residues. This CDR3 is CASSPMQGAREKLFF. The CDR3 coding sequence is TGTGCCAGCAGCCCAATGCAGGGGGCGAGGGAAAAACTGTTTTTT.

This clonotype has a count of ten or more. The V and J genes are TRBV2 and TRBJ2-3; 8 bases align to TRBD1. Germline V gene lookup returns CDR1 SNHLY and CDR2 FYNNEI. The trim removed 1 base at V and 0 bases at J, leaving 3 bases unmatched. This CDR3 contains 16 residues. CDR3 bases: TGTGCCAGCAGTGAAGGGACAGGGTTCAGCACAGATACGCAGTATTTT. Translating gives CASSEGTGFSTDTQYF.

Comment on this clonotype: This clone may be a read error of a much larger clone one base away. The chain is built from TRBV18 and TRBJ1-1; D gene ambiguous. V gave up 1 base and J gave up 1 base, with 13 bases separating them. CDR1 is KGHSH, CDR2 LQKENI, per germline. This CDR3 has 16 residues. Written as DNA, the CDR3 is TGTGCCAGCTCACCACGGAGGCTTAAGGAGAACACTGAAGCTTTCTTT. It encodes CASSPRRLKENTEAFF.

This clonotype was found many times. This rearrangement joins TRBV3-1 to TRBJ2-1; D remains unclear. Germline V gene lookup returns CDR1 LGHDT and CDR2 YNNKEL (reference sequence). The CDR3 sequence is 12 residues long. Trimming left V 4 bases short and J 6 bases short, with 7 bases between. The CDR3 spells CASSLLLNEQFF. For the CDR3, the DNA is TGTGCCAGCAGCCTTTTACTCAATGAGCAGTTCTTC.

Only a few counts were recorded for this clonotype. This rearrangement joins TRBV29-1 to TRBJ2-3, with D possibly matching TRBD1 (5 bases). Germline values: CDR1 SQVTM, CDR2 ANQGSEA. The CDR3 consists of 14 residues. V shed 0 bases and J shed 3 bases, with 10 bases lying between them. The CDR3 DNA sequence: TGCAGCGTTGAAGAGGGGTCAGGGACAGATACGCAGTATTTT. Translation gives CSVEEGSGTDTQYF.

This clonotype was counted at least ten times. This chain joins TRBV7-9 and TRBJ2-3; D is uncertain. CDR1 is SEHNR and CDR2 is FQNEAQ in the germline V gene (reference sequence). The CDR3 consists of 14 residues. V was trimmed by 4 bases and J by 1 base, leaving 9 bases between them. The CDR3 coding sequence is TGTGCCAGCAGCTCCTTGGACGGCACAGATACGCAGTATTTT. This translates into CASSSLDGTDTQYF.

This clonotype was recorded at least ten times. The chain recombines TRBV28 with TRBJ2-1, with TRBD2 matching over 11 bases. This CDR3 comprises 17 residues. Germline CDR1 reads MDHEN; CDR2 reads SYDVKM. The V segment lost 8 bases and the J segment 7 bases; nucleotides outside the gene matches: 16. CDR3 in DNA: TGTGCCAGCTCCCTTGCCCAGATAGCGGGAGGGTTTAATGAGCAGTTCTTC. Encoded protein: CASSLAQIAGGFNEQFF.

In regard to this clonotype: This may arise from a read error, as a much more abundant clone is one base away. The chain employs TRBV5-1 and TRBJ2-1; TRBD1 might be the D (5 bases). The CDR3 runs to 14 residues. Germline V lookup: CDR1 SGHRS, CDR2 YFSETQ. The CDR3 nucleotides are TGCGCCAGCAGCTTGGGAGATCCGGACAATGAGCAGCTCTTC. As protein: CASSLGDPDNEQLF.

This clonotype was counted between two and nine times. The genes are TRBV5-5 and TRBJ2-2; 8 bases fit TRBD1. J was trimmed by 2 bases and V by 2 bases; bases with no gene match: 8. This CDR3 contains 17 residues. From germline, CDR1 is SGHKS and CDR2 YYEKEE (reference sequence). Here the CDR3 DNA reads TGTGCCAGCAGCTTTGTCCGGACAGGGCTTAACACCGGGGAGCTGTTTTTT. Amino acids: CASSFVRTGLNTGELFF.

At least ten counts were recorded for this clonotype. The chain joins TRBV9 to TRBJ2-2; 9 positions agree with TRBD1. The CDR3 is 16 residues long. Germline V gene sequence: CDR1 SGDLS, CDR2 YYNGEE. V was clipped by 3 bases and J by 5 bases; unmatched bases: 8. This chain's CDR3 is CASSAKGQGGTGELFF. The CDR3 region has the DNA TGTGCCAGCAGCGCGAAGGGACAGGGAGGAACCGGGGAGCTGTTTTTT. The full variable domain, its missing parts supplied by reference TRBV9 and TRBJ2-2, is DSGVTQTPKHLITATGQRVTLRCSPRSGDLSVYWYQQSLDQGLQFLIQYYNGEERAKGNILERFSAQQFPDLHSELNLSSLELGDSALYFCASSAKGQGGTGELFFGEGSRLTVL.

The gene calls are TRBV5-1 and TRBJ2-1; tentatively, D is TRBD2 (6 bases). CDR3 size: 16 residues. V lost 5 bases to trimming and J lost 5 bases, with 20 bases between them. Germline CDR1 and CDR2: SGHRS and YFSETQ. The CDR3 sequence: CASRNSGSALNNEQFF. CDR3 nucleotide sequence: TGCGCCAGCAGGAACAGCGGGTCGGCTCTCAACAATGAGCAGTTCTTC.

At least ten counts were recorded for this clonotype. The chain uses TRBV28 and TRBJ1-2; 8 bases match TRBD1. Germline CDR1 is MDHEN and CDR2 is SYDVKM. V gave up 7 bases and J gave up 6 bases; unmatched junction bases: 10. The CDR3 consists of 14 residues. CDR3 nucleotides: TGTGCCAGCACCAATTTAGGGACAGGCGATGGCTACACCTTC. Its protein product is CASTNLGTGDGYTF.

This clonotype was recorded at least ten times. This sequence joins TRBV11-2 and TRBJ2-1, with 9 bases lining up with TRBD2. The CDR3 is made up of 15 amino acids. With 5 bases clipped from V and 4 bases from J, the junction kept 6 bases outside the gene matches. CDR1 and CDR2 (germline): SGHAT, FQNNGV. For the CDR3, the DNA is TGTGCCAGCAGCATACTAGCGGGCAAGTACAATGAGCAGTTCTTC. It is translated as CASSILAGKYNEQFF.

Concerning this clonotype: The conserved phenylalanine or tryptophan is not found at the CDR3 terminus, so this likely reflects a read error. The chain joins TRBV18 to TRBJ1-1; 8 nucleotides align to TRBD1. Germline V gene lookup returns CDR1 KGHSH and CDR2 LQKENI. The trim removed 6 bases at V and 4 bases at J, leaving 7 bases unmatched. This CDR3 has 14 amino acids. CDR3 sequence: CASSQGQGGTEAFC. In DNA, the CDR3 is TGTGCCAGCTCCCAAGGACAGGGCGGCACTGAAGCTTTCTGT.

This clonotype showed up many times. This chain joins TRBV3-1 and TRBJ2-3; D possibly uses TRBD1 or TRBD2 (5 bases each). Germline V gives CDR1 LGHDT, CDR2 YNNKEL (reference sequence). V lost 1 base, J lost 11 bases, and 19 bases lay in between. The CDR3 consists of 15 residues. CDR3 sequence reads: CASSQADSTPRGQYF. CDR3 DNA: TGTGCCAGCAGCCAAGCGGACTCCACACCAAGGGGGCAGTATTTT.

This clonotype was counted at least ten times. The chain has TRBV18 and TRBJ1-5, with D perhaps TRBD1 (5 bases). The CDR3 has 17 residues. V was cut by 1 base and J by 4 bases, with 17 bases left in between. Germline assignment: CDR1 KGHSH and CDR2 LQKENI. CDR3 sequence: CASSPRGVTEENQPQHF. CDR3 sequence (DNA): TGTGCCAGCTCACCACGCGGCGTGACAGAAGAAAATCAGCCCCAGCATTTT.

CDR3 DNA sequence: TGTGCCAGCAGCTTAAGCGGGAGGGTCGTAGATACGCAGTATTTT. Translating it yields CASSLSGRVVDTQYF. V and J are TRBV7-3 and TRBJ2-3, with 9 positions matching TRBD2. Germline V lookup: CDR1 SGHTA, CDR2 FQGTGA. Losses at the gene ends were 1 base for V and 5 bases for J; bases not matched to a gene: 4. This CDR3 is built from 15 residues.

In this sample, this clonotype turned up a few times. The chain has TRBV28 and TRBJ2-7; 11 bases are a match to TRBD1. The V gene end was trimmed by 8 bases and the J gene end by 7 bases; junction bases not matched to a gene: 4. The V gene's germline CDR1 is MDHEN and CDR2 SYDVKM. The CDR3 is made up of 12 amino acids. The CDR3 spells CASEDRGLEQYF. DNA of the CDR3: TGTGCCAGCGAGGACAGGGGGCTTGAGCAGTACTTC. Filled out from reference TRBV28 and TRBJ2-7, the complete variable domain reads DVKVTQSSRYLVKRTGEKVFLECVQDMDHENMFWYRQDPGLGLRLIYFSYDVKMKEKGDIPEGYSVSREKKERFSLILESASTNQTSMYLCASEDRGLEQYFGPGTRLTVT.

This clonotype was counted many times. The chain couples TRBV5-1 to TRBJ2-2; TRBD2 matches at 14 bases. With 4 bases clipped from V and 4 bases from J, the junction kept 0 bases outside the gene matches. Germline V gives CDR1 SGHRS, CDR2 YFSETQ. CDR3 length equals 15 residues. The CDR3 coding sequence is TGCGCCAGCAGCGGGACTAGCGGGAGCACCGGGGAGCTGTTTTTT. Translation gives CASSGTSGSTGELFF.

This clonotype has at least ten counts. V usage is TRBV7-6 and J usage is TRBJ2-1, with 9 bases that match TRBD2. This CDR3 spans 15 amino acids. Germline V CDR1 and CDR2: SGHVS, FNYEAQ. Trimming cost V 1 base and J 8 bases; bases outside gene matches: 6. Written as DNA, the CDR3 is TGTGCCAGCAGCTTAGGCGGGAGGGTGAGTGATGAGCAGTTCTTC. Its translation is CASSLGGRVSDEQFF. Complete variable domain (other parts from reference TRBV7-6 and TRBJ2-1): GAGVSQSPRYKVTKRGQDVALRCDPISGHVSLYWYRQALGQGPEFLTYFNYEAQQDKSGLPNDRFSAERPEGSISTLTIQRTEQRDSAMYRCASSLGGRVSDEQFFGPGTRLTVL.

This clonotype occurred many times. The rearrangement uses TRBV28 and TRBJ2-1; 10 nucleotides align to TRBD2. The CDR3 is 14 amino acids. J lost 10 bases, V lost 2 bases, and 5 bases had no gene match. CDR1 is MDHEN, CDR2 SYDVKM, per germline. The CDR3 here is CASSLPSGRGEQFF. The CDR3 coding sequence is TGTGCCAGCAGTTTACCTAGCGGGAGAGGGGAGCAGTTCTTC.